The entry that follows covers one T cell receptor (beta chain) sequence. The data are from a study of blood T cell repertoires in COVID-19. On the study more broadly: Specimens from acute and convalescent COVID-19 originated in the United States, Italy and Spain. The analysed material was cDNA or gDNA that came from T cells, B-cell-depleted T cells, or PBMCs.

In the authors' methods: Estimation of nucleated cell counts was performed using reference gene primer amplification. Clones were read by immunoSEQ multiplex PCR, and TCRdb kept only the in-frame ones, dropping some. D and trimming were read from the DNA, whereas the V and J calls and clone size are those reported in that table. The sample lists about 130,000 clones, around 80% seen once, with over 9.5% in the top ten. Between the trimmed V and J ends, which lost 0 bases and 6 bases, there was a span of 15 bases. The germline gives CDR1 MGHRA, CDR2 YSYEKL. This CDR3 is built from 16 residues. The source material was peripheral blood. The V and J genes are TRBV4-1 and TRBJ1-5; possibly TRBD1 for D (6 bases). The origin of this receptor is a man in his sixties who had recovered from COVID-19. The CDR3 DNA sequence: TGCGCCAGCAGCCAAGAAGTATCTGGGGGCGGTCAGCCCCAGCATTTT. This encodes CASSQEVSGGGQPQHF.